What follows is one TCR beta chain and its context. As originally analysed: By means of reference gene primer amplification, nucleated cell counts were estimated. Sequencing used immunoSEQ multiplex PCR; TCRdb keeps in-frame clones, though not all of them. Clone size and V and J calls were adopted from that table, with D and trimming inferred from the DNA. The top ten hold approximately 14% of the sample, which has approximately 290,000 clones, roughly four fifths seen once. Seattle-derived patients entered the study during active infection and were followed longitudinally. The sample comes from a study of blood T cell repertoires in COVID-19. About the research overall: COVID-19 samples, acute and convalescent, were from the United States, Italy and Spain. Sample material is recorded as cDNA or gDNA derived from T cells, B-cell-depleted T cells, or PBMCs.

The sequencing sample was made of peripheral blood. The TCR originated in a person in their 70s with COVID-19, enrolled during active disease.

CDR3 sequence: CASSLGRAGGGRRTEAFF. CDR3 sequence (DNA): TGTGCCAGCAGCTTAGGTAGGGCGGGCGGGGGGCGACGCACTGAAGCTTTCTTT. The chain couples TRBV7-8 to TRBJ1-1, with D possibly matching TRBD1 (6 bases). V lost 1 base and J lost 4, with 22 bases in between. Germline CDR1 and CDR2: SGHVS and FQNEAQ. This CDR3 spans 18 amino acids. The whole variable domain, filled in from reference TRBV7-8 and TRBJ1-1, reads GAGVSQSPRYKVAKRGQDVALRCDPISGHVSLFWYQQALGQGPEFLTYFQNEAQLDKSGLPSDRFFAERPEGSVSTLKIQRTQQEDSAVYLCASSLGRAGGGRRTEAFFGQGTRLTVV.